This TCR beta chain was recovered during a study of CD8+ T cells in alopecia areata. This clone occurred a few times. Its antigen is undetermined. RNA was extracted and reverse transcribed into cDNA as the sequencing template. The protocol was immunoSEQ multiplex PCR, while the TCRdb copy is restricted to in-frame clones and leaves out a portion. The table has under 150,000 clones, around 50% seen once. This CDR3 comprises 13 residues. Germline CDR1 and CDR2: SGHRS and YFSETQ. V was shortened by 6 bases and J by 3 bases, with 12 bases between the two germline ends. Study results and caveats: Clonality in lesional scalp, especially alopecia totalis/universalis, exceeded that of normal scalp.

The sample consisted of NKG2D-low CD8+ T cells sorted from blood. The chain carries TRBV5-1 and TRBJ2-5, with D perhaps TRBD2 (6 bases). The sequence was collected from a human donor with alopecia areata. The CDR3 DNA follows: TGCGCCAGCACCCTGGGAGGAGAAGAGACCCAGTACTTC. It translates to CASTLGGEETQYF. Drawing the rest from reference TRBV5-1 and TRBJ2-5, the complete variable domain is KAGVTQTPRYLIKTRGQQVTLSCSPISGHRSVSWYQQTPGQGLQFLFEYFSETQRNKGNFPGRFSGRQFSNSRSEMNVSTLELGDSALYLCASTLGGEETQYFGPGTRLLVL.